The 29 T cell receptor beta chains reported below all come from one sample, sequenced in a study of cytomegalovirus exposure and HLA in healthy donors. A multiplex PCR was run with 60 Vbeta primers and 13 Jbeta primers. Here immunoSEQ multiplex PCR was the method, and the copy in TCRdb shows in-frame clones only, minus some. The sample table sets out more than 95,000 clones. Sample: PBMCs. The receptors were sampled from a man aged 30 to 45 in good health and CMV-seronegative.

The CDR3 sequence is CASSLSRLAGATEQFF. CDR3 DNA: TGTGCCAGCAGCTTATCACGGCTAGCGGGAGCGACTGAGCAGTTCTTC. This chain joins TRBV7-2 and TRBJ2-1; 10 positions agree with TRBD2. The CDR3 sequence is 16 residues long. The V and J ends lost 2 bases and 9 bases, in that order; junction bases with no gene match: 10. Germline CDR1 and CDR2: SGHTA and FQGNSA.

As DNA, the CDR3 is TGCGCCAGCAGCCAGGACGACAGGGGCGAGCAGTACTTC. Its protein is CASSQDDRGEQYF. The J gene is TRBJ2-7, the V gene TRBV4-3; 8 bases line up with TRBD1. The CDR3 spans 13 residues. V lost 3 bases and J lost 6; bases outside the gene matches: 4. Germline CDR1 reads LGHNA; CDR2 reads YSLEER.

This chain joins TRBV30 and TRBJ1-5; D gene ambiguous. The CDR3 has 14 amino acids. Germline CDR1 GTSNPN, CDR2 SVGIG (reference sequence). V was trimmed by 1 base and J by 4 bases, leaving 11 bases between them. The CDR3, as DNA: TGTGCCTGGAGTGGACTGGGAGGGAATCAGCCCCAGCATTTT. Translated: CAWSGLGGNQPQHF.

The chain joins TRBV28 to TRBJ1-1, with 10 positions matching TRBD1. Trimming removed 5 bases from V and 11 bases from J; junction bases left unmatched: 5. From germline, CDR1 is MDHEN and CDR2 SYDVKM. The CDR3 sequence is 12 residues long. CDR3: CASSTGTGVAFF. CDR3 in DNA: TGTGCCAGCAGTACCGGGACAGGGGTCGCTTTCTTT. Supplemented by reference TRBV28 and TRBJ1-1, the full variable domain reads DVKVTQSSRYLVKRTGEKVFLECVQDMDHENMFWYRQDPGLGLRLIYFSYDVKMKEKGDIPEGYSVSREKKERFSLILESASTNQTSMYLCASSTGTGVAFFGQGTRLTVV.

The rearrangement joins TRBV11-2 to TRBJ2-3, with D perhaps matching TRBD2 (6 bases). The ends were cut back, 1 base at V and 0 bases at J, with 11 bases in the middle. CDR3 length: 16 residues. Germline V gene data show CDR1 as SGHAT and CDR2 as FQNNGV. The CDR3 DNA is TGTGCCAGCAGCTTAGTCGCGGGACTCAGCACAGATACGCAGTATTTT. This translates into CASSLVAGLSTDTQYF.

The gene calls are TRBV28 and TRBJ2-7; 8 positions match TRBD2. This CDR3 spans 12 amino acids. J gave up 7 bases and V 6 bases, and 5 bases lay outside the gene matches. CDR1 and CDR2 (germline): MDHEN, SYDVKM. CDR3 nucleotides: TGTGCCAGCAGGTTAGCGGGGTTAGAGCAGTACTTC. Translating gives CASRLAGLEQYF.

CDR3 nucleotide sequence: TGTGCCAGCAGCTCAGGGGGGTCATACACTGAAGCTTTCTTT. Its protein is CASSSGGSYTEAFF. The rearrangement links TRBV11-1 to TRBJ1-1, with 7 bases lining up with TRBD1. Germline trimming cut 4 bases from V and 3 bases from J; bases unmatched to any gene: 5. CDR1 is SGHAT and CDR2 is FQDESV in the germline V gene (reference sequence). The CDR3 extends over 14 amino acids.

The chain combines TRBV10-3 with TRBJ2-1; weak D call: TRBD2 (6 bases). The CDR3 runs to 16 residues. Germline V lookup: CDR1 ENHRY, CDR2 SYGVKD. Trimming took 0 bases from V and 2 from J, leaving 11 bases between them. The CDR3: CAISESNGGAYNEQFF. The CDR3 DNA reads TGTGCCATCAGTGAGTCAAACGGGGGAGCCTACAATGAGCAGTTCTTC.

The rearrangement links TRBV5-4 to TRBJ1-2, with 10 bases aligning to TRBD1. CDR1 SGHNT and CDR2 YYREEE come from the germline V gene (reference sequence). The CDR3 totals 14 residues. The J segment lost 2 bases and the V segment lost 4 bases, leaving 2 bases of the junction unmatched. Here the CDR3 DNA reads TGTGCCAGCAGCGTGGACAGGGGGAACTATGGCTACACCTTC. This codes for CASSVDRGNYGYTF.

V usage is TRBV5-1 and J usage is TRBJ2-5; TRBD1 matches 9 bases. The J call may be faulty, since TRBJ2-7 better matches the DNA end. CDR1 SGHRS and CDR2 YFSETQ come from the germline V gene. This CDR3 comprises 14 residues. The CDR3 loop is CASSFGTGTYEQYF. As DNA, the CDR3 is TGCGCCAGCAGTTTCGGGACAGGGACGTACGAGCAGTACTTC.

The genes are TRBV5-6 and TRBJ1-4; D is perhaps TRBD1 (5 bases). CDR1 SGHDT and CDR2 YYEEEE come from the germline V gene. This CDR3 region has 15 residues. V dropped 0 bases and J dropped 5 bases, with 11 bases sitting between them. The CDR3 region is CASSLGQLINEKLFF. In DNA form, the CDR3 reads TGTGCCAGCAGCTTGGGACAGTTGATAAATGAAAAACTGTTTTTT.

The chain joins TRBV28 to TRBJ2-3, with TRBD2 matching 10 bases. V shed 7 bases, J shed 4 bases, and the junction held 8 bases outside the gene matches. This CDR3 is built from 15 residues. CDR1 and CDR2 (germline): MDHEN, SYDVKM. This chain's CDR3 is CASTQWTSGADTQYF. DNA for the CDR3: TGTGCCAGCACCCAATGGACTAGCGGCGCAGATACGCAGTATTTT. Complete variable domain (other parts from reference TRBV28 and TRBJ2-3): DVKVTQSSRYLVKRTGEKVFLECVQDMDHENMFWYRQDPGLGLRLIYFSYDVKMKEKGDIPEGYSVSREKKERFSLILESASTNQTSMYLCASTQWTSGADTQYFGPGTRLTVL.

The chain employs TRBV5-1 and TRBJ1-1; TRBD1 is a possible D gene (5 bases). Germline assignment: CDR1 SGHRS and CDR2 YFSETQ. The V gene lost 1 base and the J gene lost 1 base, with 11 bases spanning the gap. This CDR3 region has 15 residues. CDR3 region: CASSLSLQANTEAFF. CDR3 in DNA: TGCGCCAGCAGCTTGTCTCTACAGGCGAACACTGAAGCTTTCTTT.

Worth noting for this clone: The same CDR3 can be traced to other DNA sequences in this sample. The chain recombines TRBV29-1 with TRBJ1-5; 8 bases match TRBD1. V was pared by 4 bases and J by 4 bases, with 0 bases of the junction left unmatched. CDR3 length: 12 amino acids. The germline CDR1 and CDR2 sequences are SQVTM and ANQGSEA. The CDR3 loop reads CSVGQGNQPQHF. CDR3 in DNA: TGCAGCGTTGGACAGGGGAATCAGCCCCAGCATTTT.

The V and J genes are TRBV9 and TRBJ2-5; 8 bases map to TRBD1. TRBJ2-7 matches the DNA end more closely, so the J call is doubtful. Germline V lookup: CDR1 SGDLS, CDR2 YYNGEE. CDR3 length equals 16 residues. For the CDR3, the DNA is TGTGCCAGCAGCGTAGGGGTCCAGGGGGCCTCCTACGAGCAGTACTTC. It translates to CASSVGVQGASYEQYF.

This chain links TRBV6-6 with TRBJ2-1, with 12 bases lining up with TRBD2. This CDR3 spans 15 amino acids. Trimming at V came to 8 bases and at J to 8 bases, leaving 10 bases not matched to a gene. In germline, CDR1 is MNHNY, CDR2 SVGAGI (reference sequence). The CDR3 is CASLAGTSGFYEQFF. In DNA, the CDR3 is TGTGCCAGCTTAGCCGGGACTAGCGGGTTCTATGAGCAGTTCTTC.

The chain employs TRBV25-1 and TRBJ1-2, with D uncertain. CDR1 and CDR2 from the germline V gene are MGHDK and SYGVNS. The CDR3 loop spans 16 amino acids. V was clipped by 4 bases and J by 0 bases, with 15 bases between them. CDR3 sequence (DNA): TGTGCCAGCAGTGGAGAGGGCAGGCTAGCTAACTATGGCTACACCTTC. It codes for CASSGEGRLANYGYTF.

The rearrangement uses TRBV30 and TRBJ1-6; D unresolved. V was shortened by 3 bases and J by 15 bases, with 12 bases between the two germline ends. Germline V CDR1 and CDR2: GTSNPN, SVGIG (reference sequence). The CDR3 is made up of 11 amino acids. CDR3 sequence (DNA): TGTGCCTGGAGCCGTCCCTCTGTCCTCCACTTT. This codes for CAWSRPSVLHF.

The V and J genes are TRBV5-1 and TRBJ2-3; 8 positions agree with TRBD2. This CDR3 contains 13 residues. Germline CDR1 is SGHRS and CDR2 is YFSETQ. The ends lost 5 bases at V and 6 bases at J; junction bases unmatched: 5. CDR3 amino acids: CASRAGVSDTQYF. CDR3 nucleotides: TGCGCCAGCAGAGCGGGAGTATCGGATACGCAGTATTTT.

This rearrangement joins TRBV28 to TRBJ1-2; 8 positions agree with TRBD1. Germline CDR1 and CDR2: MDHEN and SYDVKM. The CDR3 length is 14 residues. J gave up 9 bases and V 4 bases, and 10 bases lay outside the gene matches. The CDR3 DNA reads as TGTGCCAGCAGTTCCGGCCTCAGGGGGCGTAGCTACACCTTC. It codes for CASSSGLRGRSYTF.

This chain joins TRBV4-3 and TRBJ2-1; 7 bases are shared with TRBD1. The germline V gene has CDR1 LGHNA and CDR2 YSLEER. Unmatched junction bases numbered 5, after V lost 4 bases and J lost 5 bases. There are 14 residues in the CDR3. CDR3 coding DNA: TGCGCCAGCAGCCCGCGGACAGGCGACAATGAGCAGTTCTTC. It encodes CASSPRTGDNEQFF.

The V and J genes are TRBV6-6 and TRBJ2-5; a weak D match, TRBD2 (5 bases). Germline-derived CDR1 and CDR2 are MNHNY and SVGAGI (reference sequence). V was cut by 0 bases and J by 14 bases, with 13 bases left in between. The CDR3 spans 12 residues. The CDR3 here is CASSYSETGSYF. The CDR3 coding sequence is TGTGCCAGCAGTTACTCGGAAACGGGGAGCTACTTC.

V and J are TRBV30 and TRBJ2-3, with D possibly TRBD1 on 5 matching bases. The V end was cut by 2 bases, the J end by 4 bases, with 10 bases between. The V gene's germline CDR1 is GTSNPN and CDR2 SVGIG (reference sequence). This CDR3 is built from 13 residues. DNA of the CDR3: TGTGCCTGGAGTAACTCAGGGCCAGATACGCAGTATTTT. Its translation: CAWSNSGPDTQYF.

For this clone: The identical CDR3 is also encoded by other nucleotide sequences in the sample. This chain joins TRBV7-2 and TRBJ1-1, with D tentatively TRBD1 (6 bases). The CDR3 is 15 residues long. The V end lost 3 bases, the J end lost 0 bases, and 11 bases lay between the germline ends. Per germline, CDR1 SGHTA and CDR2 FQGNSA. The chain's CDR3 is CASSLAGGLNTEAFF. In DNA, the CDR3 is TGTGCCAGCAGCTTGGCGGGGGGCTTGAACACTGAAGCTTTCTTT.

V is TRBV30 and J is TRBJ2-1; TRBD2 matches at 10 bases. The trim removed 0 bases at V and 5 bases at J, leaving 4 bases unmatched. There are 15 residues in the CDR3. CDR1 and CDR2 (germline): GTSNPN, SVGIG (reference sequence). CDR3 sequence reads: CAWSVLAGINNEQFF. CDR3 bases: TGTGCCTGGAGTGTACTAGCGGGAATTAACAATGAGCAGTTCTTC.

This chain links TRBV28 with TRBJ1-5, with D unclear. Deletions cut 3 bases from V and 7 bases from J, with 10 bases between. CDR3 size: 13 residues. Germline CDR1 is MDHEN and CDR2 is SYDVKM. CDR3 amino acids: CASSFYANQPQHF. The DNA of the CDR3 is TGTGCCAGCAGTTTTTATGCTAACCAGCCCCAGCATTTT.

The V gene is TRBV4-1, the J gene TRBJ2-2, with TRBD1 matching 12 bases. Losses at the gene ends were 4 bases for V and 4 bases for J; bases not matched to a gene: 7. The length of the CDR3 is 17 residues. Germline V lookup: CDR1 MGHRA, CDR2 YSYEKL. The CDR3 reads CASSRSSGQGATGELFF. The CDR3, as DNA: TGCGCCAGCAGCCGAAGTTCGGGACAGGGGGCCACCGGGGAGCTGTTTTTT.

About this clone itself: At one boundary the junction diverges from the germline segment, which might be a read error. The chain uses TRBV27 and TRBJ1-1; 7 nucleotides agree with TRBD1. Germline assignment: CDR1 MNHEY and CDR2 SMNVEV (reference sequence). This CDR3 comprises 11 residues. The DNA for the CDR3 is TGTGCCAGCAGTTTCCGGGACAGTCCCTGCTTT. Encoded protein: CASSFRDSPCF.

The genes are TRBV19 and TRBJ2-1, with D possibly TRBD1 on 5 matching bases. The V end lost 1 base, the J end lost 8 bases, and 12 bases lay between the germline ends. This CDR3 has 14 amino acids. Per the germline V gene, CDR1 is LNHDA and CDR2 is SQIVND (reference sequence). For the CDR3, the DNA is TGTGCCAGTAGTATAGTGTGGGGCTTGGATGAGCAGTTCTTC. Protein sequence: CASSIVWGLDEQFF. Using reference TRBV19 and TRBJ2-1 for the parts outside the CDR3, the full variable domain is DGGITQSPKYLFRKEGQNVTLSCEQNLNHDAMYWYRQDPGQGLRLIYYSQIVNDFQKGDIAEGYSVSREKKESFPLTVTSAQKNPTAFYLCASSIVWGLDEQFFGPGTRLTVL.